One and the same sample provided the 17 T cell receptor beta chains below, sequenced in a study of blood T cells in healthy people across ages. Combining a sample-barcoded 5' primer with a J-beta primer mix, a second PCR ran for roughly 6 to 12 cycles. TCRdb ran MiXCR on the 5' RACE reads and lists one entry per CDR3 protein. The sample includes 1 million to 1.2 million distinct CDR3 sequences, around two fifths of them seen just once. The sample consisted of blood. Receptor source: a man aged 18 to 30 in good health.

There are a few counts of this clonotype. J is TRBJ2-3 and V is TRBV12-3 or TRBV12-4; D gene ambiguous. This CDR3 region has 14 residues. The V end lost 3 bases, the J end lost 2 bases, and 9 bases lay between the germline ends. For the CDR3, the DNA is TGTGCCAGCAGTTTCGGGCCTCACACAGATACGCAGTATTTT. It specifies CASSFGPHTDTQYF.

This chain connects TRBV5-1 to TRBJ1-2; tentative D call: TRBD1 (5 bases). Germline CDR1 and CDR2: SGHRS and YFSETQ. The CDR3 loop spans 15 amino acids. The ends were cut back, 5 bases at V and 0 bases at J, with 14 bases in the middle. CDR3 bases: TGCGCCAGCAGATCCGCTGGAGGGGCTAACTATGGCTACACCTTC. It specifies CASRSAGGANYGYTF.

This clonotype was observed a handful of times. The chain is built from TRBV4-1 and TRBJ2-3; D call uncertain. The CDR3 is 15 residues long. V was clipped by 0 bases and J by 6 bases, with 13 bases between them. Germline V gene lookup returns CDR1 MGHRA and CDR2 YSYEKL. CDR3 nucleotides: TGCGCCAGCAGCCAAGATCGGTCCCGCCGGGATACGCAGTATTTT. Translation gives CASSQDRSRRDTQYF.

The chain joins TRBV7-9 to TRBJ1-6, with D tentatively TRBD1 (5 bases). Per the germline V gene, CDR1 is SEHNR and CDR2 is FQNEAQ (reference sequence). The length of the CDR3 is 17 residues. Trimming cost V 0 bases and J 1 base, with 10 bases left between them. CDR3 in DNA: TGTGCCAGCAGCTTAGCGCAGGGAGGATCCTATAATTCACCCCTCCACTTT. Translated: CASSLAQGGSYNSPLHF. Full variable domain (outside the CDR3, taken from reference TRBV7-9 and TRBJ1-6): DTGVSQNPRHKITKRGQNVTFRCDPISEHNRLYWYRQTLGQGPEFLTYFQNEAQLEKSRLLSDRFSAERPKGSFSTLEIQRTEQGDSAMYLCASSLAQGGSYNSPLHFGNGTRLTVT.

The genes are TRBV20-1 and TRBJ2-3; 10 bases align to TRBD2. This CDR3 region has 16 residues. Germline V gives CDR1 DFQATT, CDR2 SNEGSKA (reference sequence). V shed 5 bases and J 2 bases; nucleotides not matched to a gene: 10. CDR3 in amino acids: CSAPSWLAGDTDTQYF. CDR3 nucleotides: TGCAGTGCTCCTTCGTGGCTAGCGGGAGACACAGATACGCAGTATTTT.

The chain couples TRBV27 to TRBJ2-1; possible D gene TRBD2, 5 bases. The J call is in doubt because the DNA end fits TRBJ2-7 better. CDR1 is MNHEY, CDR2 SMNVEV, per germline (reference sequence). The length of the CDR3 is 15 residues. For the CDR3, the DNA is TGTGCCAGCAGTATTGGACTCGCTCCCTACAATGAGCAGTACTTC. Translating it yields CASSIGLAPYNEQYF.

A remark on this clonotype: One end of the junction varies from germline; a read error may be responsible. V gene TRBV6-1 combines with J gene TRBJ1-5, with D perhaps TRBD1 (6 bases). CDR3 length: 15 residues. Germline CDR1 reads MNHNS; CDR2 reads SASEGT. The DNA of the CDR3 is TGTGCCTGCAGTGACCCGGAGTCAGGGGTCCAGCCCCAGCATTTT. As protein: CACSDPESGVQPQHF.

This clonotype showed up just once. This may be a read error, as it is one base from a much larger clone. The chain couples TRBV11-1 to TRBJ2-7; the D gene is possibly TRBD1 (5 bases). The CDR3 totals 15 residues. Germline V gene sequence: CDR1 SGHAT, CDR2 FQDESV (reference sequence). Trimming cost V 5 bases and J 7 bases, with 21 bases left between them. As DNA, the CDR3 is TGTGCCAGCAGCAAGTTAGGGGCTTTCTACAATGAGCAGTACTTC. Its protein is CASSKLGAFYNEQYF.

The chain recombines TRBV6-6 with TRBJ1-1; tentatively, D is TRBD1 (5 bases). V was trimmed by 0 bases and J by 4 bases, leaving 12 bases between them. The V gene's germline CDR1 is MNHNY and CDR2 SVGAGI (reference sequence). The CDR3 loop spans 15 amino acids. CDR3 nucleotides: TGTGCCAGCAGTTACTCTAGCCCGAGGGGCACTGAAGCTTTCTTT. This codes for CASSYSSPRGTEAFF.

The chain recombines TRBV4-3 with TRBJ1-2; D possibly corresponds to TRBD1 (5 bases). The CDR3 runs to 15 residues. Trimming took 3 bases from V and 3 from J, leaving 14 bases between them. Germline V lookup: CDR1 LGHNA, CDR2 YSLEER. The CDR3 reads CASSHMGGSDYGYTF. The CDR3 region has the DNA TGCGCCAGCAGCCACATGGGGGGATCCGACTATGGCTACACCTTC.

There are a few counts of this clonotype. The chain combines TRBV7-8 with TRBJ1-4, with a tentative D call TRBD1 (6 bases). Between the trimmed V and J ends, which lost 5 bases and 7 bases, there was a span of 14 bases. Germline assignment: CDR1 SGHVS and CDR2 FQNEAQ. There are 14 residues in the CDR3. CDR3 in DNA: TGTGCCAGCAGCCCTCGGACAGAGGCTGAAAAACTGTTTTTT. It yields the protein CASSPRTEAEKLFF.

Only a few counts were recorded for this clonotype. The chain carries TRBV29-1 and TRBJ1-1; no clear D gene. CDR1 and CDR2 from the germline V gene are SQVTM and ANQGSEA. The CDR3 sequence is 15 residues long. Trimming took 7 bases from V and 0 from J, leaving 18 bases between them. The CDR3 region is CSADAEDPMNTEAFF. The CDR3 DNA is TGCAGCGCAGACGCTGAGGACCCTATGAACACTGAAGCTTTCTTT.

The chain uses TRBV5-1 and TRBJ1-2; 8 bases map to TRBD1. The CDR3 spans 16 residues. Germline V gives CDR1 SGHRS, CDR2 YFSETQ. V lost 0 bases and J lost 4; bases outside the gene matches: 8. CDR3 in amino acids: CASSLAGDRSTYGYTF. CDR3 nucleotides: TGCGCCAGCAGCTTGGCCGGGGACAGGTCCACCTATGGCTACACCTTC.

The CDR3 loop is CASSQADRSSPLGLYTEAFF. CDR3 nucleotide sequence: TGTGCCAGCAGCCAAGCGGACAGGTCTTCTCCCCTGGGTCTTTACACTGAAGCTTTCTTT. V usage is TRBV14 and J usage is TRBJ1-1; 7 nucleotides align to TRBD1. This CDR3 is built from 20 residues. Looked up from germline, CDR1 is SGHDN and CDR2 is FVKESK. V shed 1 base and J 3 bases; nucleotides not matched to a gene: 20.

This clonotype was seen more than once but under ten times. The chain joins TRBV5-1 to TRBJ2-1; tentative D call: TRBD2 (6 bases). CDR3 length equals 15 residues. V dropped 2 bases and J dropped 7 bases, with 16 bases sitting between them. The germline gives CDR1 SGHRS, CDR2 YFSETQ. CDR3 coding DNA: TGCGCCAGCAGCTTCTCCTCCGGGACTCCAAATGAGCAGTTCTTC. This encodes CASSFSSGTPNEQFF.

The chain employs TRBV20-1 and TRBJ1-1, with TRBD1 as a possible D gene (5 bases). Germline V lookup: CDR1 DFQATT, CDR2 SNEGSKA (reference sequence). The CDR3 runs to 14 residues. V was clipped by 6 bases and J by 3 bases, with 17 bases between them. The CDR3 reads CSARTGNEYTEAFF. DNA for the CDR3: TGCAGTGCACGAACAGGAAATGAATACACTGAAGCTTTCTTT.

The genes are TRBV6-2 or TRBV6-3 and TRBJ2-1, with TRBD2 as a possible D gene (6 bases). This CDR3 is built from 17 residues. V dropped 0 bases and J dropped 1 base, with 13 bases sitting between them. Germline CDR1 reads MNHEY; CDR2 reads SVGEGT. CDR3 region: CASSYSPASASYNEQFF. CDR3 in DNA: TGTGCCAGCAGTTACTCACCGGCTAGCGCTTCCTACAATGAGCAGTTCTTC.